Shown below are 21 T cell receptor beta chains from a single sample sequenced in a study of neurological immune-mediated disorders. In TCRdb, the 5' RACE reads were re-called with MiXCR into one record per CDR3 protein. The sample consists of 44,000 or so distinct CDR3 sequences, about 6.3% of them appearing once. Input material: CD4+ T cells from blood. These receptor sequences come from a woman aged 40 to 49 in good health.

This clonotype appeared many times. The chain employs TRBV16 and TRBJ1-1; D unresolved. Per germline, CDR1 KGHSY and CDR2 FQNENV. The CDR3 is made up of 11 amino acids. Trimming pared 7 bases from V and 8 bases from J, leaving 11 bases between. The DNA for the CDR3 is TGTGCCAGCACCGGCGCAACCGAAGCTTTCTTT. Its translation is CASTGATEAFF.

At least ten counts were recorded for this clonotype. V gene TRBV7-2 combines with J gene TRBJ1-5, with D maybe TRBD1 (5 bases). Looked up from germline, CDR1 is SGHTA and CDR2 is FQGNSA. The ends were cut back, 6 bases at V and 4 bases at J, with 10 bases in the middle. This CDR3 has 13 amino acids. CDR3 DNA sequence: TGTGCCAGCAGTCCGAGGGGAAATCAGCCCCAGCATTTT. The encoded protein is CASSPRGNQPQHF. Full variable domain (outside the CDR3, taken from reference TRBV7-2 and TRBJ1-5): GAGVSQSPSNKVTEKGKDVELRCDPISGHTALYWYRQSLGQGLEFLIYFQGNSAPDKSGLPSDRFSAERTGGSVSTLTIQRTQQEDSAVYLCASSPRGNQPQHFGDGTRLSIL.

This clonotype was detected ten times or more. V usage is TRBV6-1 and J usage is TRBJ1-1; 8 nucleotides agree with TRBD1. The CDR3 covers 16 residues. V lost 1 base to trimming and J lost 5 bases; unmatched junction nucleotides: 9. Germline lookup yields CDR1 MNHNS and CDR2 SASEGT. DNA for the CDR3: TGTGCCAGCAGTGAAGGGACAGGGACCTGGATGACTGAAGCTTTCTTT. It codes for CASSEGTGTWMTEAFF.

This clonotype was seen many times. The rearrangement uses TRBV5-1 and TRBJ2-2; D is possibly TRBD1 or TRBD2 (5 bases each). The CDR3 loop spans 15 amino acids. The germline V gene has CDR1 SGHRS and CDR2 YFSETQ. The V and J ends lost 1 base and 0 bases respectively, with 7 bases between them. CDR3 region: CASSLQGPNTGELFF. DNA of the CDR3: TGCGCCAGCAGCTTGCAGGGACCGAACACCGGGGAGCTGTTTTTT.

This clonotype was recorded many times. The chain couples TRBV5-1 to TRBJ2-2; 8 bases are shared with TRBD1. This CDR3 is built from 16 residues. Germline CDR1 is SGHRS and CDR2 is YFSETQ. V lost 5 bases and J lost 5; bases outside the gene matches: 11. The CDR3 sequence is CASRNDRGPRTGELFF. The CDR3 DNA follows: TGCGCCAGCAGGAATGACAGGGGCCCTCGTACCGGGGAGCTGTTTTTT.

This clonotype was found many times. The chain combines TRBV7-9 with TRBJ1-2; D may be TRBD1 (6 bases). There are 17 residues in the CDR3. CDR1 SEHNR and CDR2 FQNEAQ come from the germline V gene (reference sequence). Trimming shortened V by 1 base and J by 1 base, and 16 bases separated the two germline ends. Here the CDR3 DNA reads TGTGCCAGCAGCTTAGATCAGGGGCAACTTATTAACTATGGCTACACCTTC. Amino acid sequence: CASSLDQGQLINYGYTF.

The table lists this clonotype with many counts. This chain uses TRBV7-2 with TRBJ1-2; unclear D gene. Per germline, CDR1 SGHTA and CDR2 FQGNSA. This CDR3 has 12 residues. V was cut by 2 bases and J by 7 bases, with 8 bases left in between. The CDR3 region is CASSLRFSGYTF. In nucleotides, the CDR3 is TGTGCCAGCAGCTTACGTTTTTCTGGCTACACCTTC.

Comments on this clonotype: A much larger clone differs by one base, so this may be a read error. The J gene is TRBJ2-7, the V gene TRBV4-2; 7 bases fit TRBD2. V lost 1 base, J lost 3 bases, and 18 bases stayed unmatched. This CDR3 is 19 amino acids long. Germline V gene data show CDR1 as LGHNA and CDR2 as YNFKEQ. The CDR3 DNA is TGTGCCAGCAGCCAAGGGGGACTGCTTCCGGGACTAACAGACTACGAGCAGTACTTC. Protein sequence: CASSQGGLLPGLTDYEQYF.

This clonotype was seen ten or more times. J is TRBJ1-5 and V is TRBV6-5, with a tentative D call TRBD1 (5 bases). V lost 5 bases to trimming and J lost 0 bases, with 8 bases between them. The germline V gene has CDR1 MNHEY and CDR2 SVGAGI. The CDR3 covers 14 residues. This CDR3 reads CASSRGDSNQPQHF. DNA of the CDR3: TGTGCCAGCAGTCGGGGGGATAGCAATCAGCCCCAGCATTTT.

This clonotype was seen repeatedly, ten times or more. This chain joins TRBV7-2 and TRBJ2-1; 11 bases agree with TRBD1. The V and J ends lost 4 bases and 7 bases, in that order; junction bases with no gene match: 6. CDR3 size: 15 residues. Germline CDR1 SGHTA, CDR2 FQGNSA. CDR3 region: CASSSGTGGWNEQFF. CDR3 DNA sequence: TGTGCCAGCAGCTCCGGGACAGGGGGTTGGAATGAGCAGTTCTTC.

This clonotype was picked up many times. This rearrangement joins TRBV5-1 to TRBJ2-1, with D possibly being TRBD2 (6 bases). Germline assignment: CDR1 SGHRS and CDR2 YFSETQ. The length of the CDR3 is 15 residues. The V end lost 0 bases, the J end lost 1 base, and 8 bases lay between the germline ends. The CDR3 nucleotides are TGCGCCAGCAGCTTGGCGGCGGGATCCTACAATGAGCAGTTCTTC. Amino acids: CASSLAAGSYNEQFF.

This clonotype was seen ten or more times. The gene calls are TRBV27 and TRBJ1-1; TRBD1 might be the D (5 bases). The CDR3 contains 11 residues. Germline V lookup: CDR1 MNHEY, CDR2 SMNVEV (reference sequence). V gave up 6 bases and J gave up 6 bases, with 8 bases separating them. The CDR3 region is CASRGRAEAFF. The CDR3 DNA sequence: TGTGCCAGCAGGGGACGGGCTGAAGCTTTCTTT.

This clonotype was detected ten times or more. The V gene is TRBV24-1, the J gene TRBJ1-2; possibly TRBD1 for D (6 bases). Trimming removed 12 bases from V and 8 bases from J, with 21 bases in between. Per germline, CDR1 KGHDR and CDR2 SFDVKD. This CDR3 has 13 amino acids. CDR3 amino acids: CAAQGPGAVGYTF. The DNA for the CDR3 is TGTGCCGCCCAAGGACCAGGGGCGGTAGGCTACACCTTC.

The gene calls are TRBV28 and TRBJ2-7, with TRBD1 identical over 7 bases. V trimming: 6 bases; J trimming: 7 bases; junction bases outside the gene matches: 6. The CDR3 spans 12 residues. CDR1 is MDHEN, CDR2 SYDVKM, per germline. The CDR3 DNA is TGTGCCAGCAGCCCGGGACAGAAGGAGCAGTACTTC. It is translated as CASSPGQKEQYF.

The table lists this clonotype with many counts. This chain's CDR3 is CASSLTSGGDNEQFF. Here the CDR3 DNA reads TGTGCCAGCAGCCTTACTAGCGGGGGCGACAATGAGCAGTTCTTC. The V and J genes are TRBV4-2 and TRBJ2-1, with TRBD2 matching over 11 bases. The CDR3 is 15 residues long. CDR1 and CDR2 from the germline V gene are LGHNA and YNFKEQ. Trimming at V came to 4 bases and at J to 5 bases, leaving 4 bases not matched to a gene.

This clonotype has a count of ten or more. V gene TRBV5-1 combines with J gene TRBJ2-3; D is uncertain. Trimming removed 0 bases at V and 2 bases at J, with 7 bases between. CDR3 length: 14 residues. Germline values: CDR1 SGHRS, CDR2 YFSETQ. CDR3 in amino acids: CASSLEGFTDTQYF. The CDR3 bases are TGCGCCAGCAGCTTGGAGGGATTCACAGATACGCAGTATTTT.

This clonotype has at least ten counts. For the CDR3, the DNA is TGTGCCAGCAGCGCAGACGGGGGGGGCACTGAAGCTTTCTTT. Its protein is CASSADGGGTEAFF. V and J are TRBV9 and TRBJ1-1, with a weak D call TRBD1 (5 bases). V was shortened by 3 bases and J by 4 bases, with 13 bases between the two germline ends. CDR3 length: 14 amino acids. Germline V gene lookup returns CDR1 SGDLS and CDR2 YYNGEE.

The table lists this clonotype with many counts. For the CDR3, the DNA is TGTGCCAGCAGCTTCGGACAGGGCCGCACAGATACGCAGTATTTT. This translates into CASSFGQGRTDTQYF. The chain combines TRBV7-2 with TRBJ2-3, with 8 bases matching TRBD1. Trimming took 3 bases from V and 1 from J; bases not matched to a gene: 3. The CDR3 consists of 15 residues. Per the germline V gene, CDR1 is SGHTA and CDR2 is FQGNSA.

The table lists this clonotype with many counts. The V and J genes are TRBV20-1 and TRBJ2-7, with D possibly called TRBD1 or TRBD2 (5 bases each). V gave up 5 bases and J gave up 0 bases, with 14 bases separating them. Per germline, CDR1 DFQATT and CDR2 SNEGSKA (reference sequence). This CDR3 is built from 14 residues. The CDR3 region has the DNA TGCAGTGCTCGGGGACCGATGAGCTCCTACGAGCAGTACTTC. It yields the protein CSARGPMSSYEQYF.

This clonotype was counted many times. CDR3 sequence: CAISESLSLGSYNSPLHF. The CDR3 nucleotides read TGTGCCATCAGTGAGTCTCTGAGCCTGGGATCCTATAATTCACCCCTCCACTTT. The chain recombines TRBV10-3 with TRBJ1-6; D unresolved. Trimming took off 0 bases at V and 1 base at J, with 13 bases between the two ends. The CDR3 is 18 amino acids. Germline CDR1 ENHRY, CDR2 SYGVKD.

This clonotype was recorded at least ten times. The V call is TRBV9, the J call TRBJ2-3; 9 positions agree with TRBD2. With 4 bases clipped from V and 5 bases from J, the junction kept 11 bases outside the gene matches. Germline CDR1 SGDLS, CDR2 YYNGEE. CDR3 length: 16 residues. CDR3 loop: CASSTRGAGGVDTQYF. The CDR3 DNA follows: TGTGCCAGCAGCACCCGAGGGGCGGGAGGGGTAGATACGCAGTATTTT. Drawing the rest from reference TRBV9 and TRBJ2-3, the complete variable domain is DSGVTQTPKHLITATGQRVTLRCSPRSGDLSVYWYQQSLDQGLQFLIQYYNGEERAKGNILERFSAQQFPDLHSELNLSSLELGDSALYFCASSTRGAGGVDTQYFGPGTRLTVL.